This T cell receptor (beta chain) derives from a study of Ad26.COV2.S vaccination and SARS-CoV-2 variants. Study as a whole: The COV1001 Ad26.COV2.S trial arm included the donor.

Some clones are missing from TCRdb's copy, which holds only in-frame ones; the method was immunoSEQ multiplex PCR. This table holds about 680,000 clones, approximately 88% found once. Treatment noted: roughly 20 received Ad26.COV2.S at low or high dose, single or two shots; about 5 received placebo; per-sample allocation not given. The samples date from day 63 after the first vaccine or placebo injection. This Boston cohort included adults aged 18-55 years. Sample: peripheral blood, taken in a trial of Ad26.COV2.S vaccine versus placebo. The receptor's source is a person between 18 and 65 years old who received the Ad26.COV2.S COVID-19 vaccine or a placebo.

Here the CDR3 DNA reads TGTGCCAGCAGTTACGAACCGGGACTAGCGTGGCATGAGCAGTTCTTC. This codes for CASSYEPGLAWHEQFF. The chain couples TRBV6-5 to TRBJ2-1; TRBD2 aligns across 10 bases. Germline V CDR1 and CDR2: MNHEY, SVGAGI. J was trimmed by 8 bases and V by 2 bases; bases with no gene match: 9. CDR3 length equals 16 residues.